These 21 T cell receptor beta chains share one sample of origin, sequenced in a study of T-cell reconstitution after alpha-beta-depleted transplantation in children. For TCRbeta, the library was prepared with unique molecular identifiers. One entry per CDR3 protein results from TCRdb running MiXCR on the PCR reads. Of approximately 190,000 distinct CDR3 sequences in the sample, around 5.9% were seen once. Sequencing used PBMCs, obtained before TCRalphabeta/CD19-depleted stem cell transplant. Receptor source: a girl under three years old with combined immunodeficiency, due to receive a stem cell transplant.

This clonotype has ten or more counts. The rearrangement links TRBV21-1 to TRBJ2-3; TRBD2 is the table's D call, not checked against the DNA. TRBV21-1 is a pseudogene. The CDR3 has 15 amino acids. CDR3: CASSTPAGGTDTQYF. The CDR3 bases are TGTGCCAGCAGCACCCCAGCGGGGGGCACAGATACGCAGTATTTT.

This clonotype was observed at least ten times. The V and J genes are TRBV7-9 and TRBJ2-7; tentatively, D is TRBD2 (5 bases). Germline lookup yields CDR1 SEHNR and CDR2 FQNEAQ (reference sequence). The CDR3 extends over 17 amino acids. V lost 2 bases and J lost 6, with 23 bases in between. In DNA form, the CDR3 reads TGTGCCAGCAGCTTAAGGTACGAGGGATGGTGGAGAGGCGAGCAGTACTTC. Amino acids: CASSLRYEGWWRGEQYF.

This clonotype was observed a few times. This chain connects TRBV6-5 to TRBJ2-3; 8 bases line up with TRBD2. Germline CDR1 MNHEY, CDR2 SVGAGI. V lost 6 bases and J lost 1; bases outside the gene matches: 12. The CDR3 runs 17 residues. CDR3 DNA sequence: TGTGCCAGCAGGCTTTCCGCCGGGGGGGGGCGCACAGATACGCAGTATTTT. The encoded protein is CASRLSAGGGRTDTQYF.

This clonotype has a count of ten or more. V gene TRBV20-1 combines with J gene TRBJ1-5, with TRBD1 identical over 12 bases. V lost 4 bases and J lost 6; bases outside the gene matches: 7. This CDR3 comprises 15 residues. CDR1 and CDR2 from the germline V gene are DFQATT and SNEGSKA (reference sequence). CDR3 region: CSATPGQGAFQPQHF. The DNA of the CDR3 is TGCAGTGCTACACCGGGACAGGGGGCTTTTCAGCCCCAGCATTTT.

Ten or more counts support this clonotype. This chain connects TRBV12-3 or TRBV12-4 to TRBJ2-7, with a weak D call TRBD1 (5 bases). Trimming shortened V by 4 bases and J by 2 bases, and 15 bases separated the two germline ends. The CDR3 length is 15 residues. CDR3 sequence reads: CASSSYRNIPYEQYF. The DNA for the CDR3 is TGTGCCAGCAGTTCATACAGGAACATCCCCTACGAGCAGTACTTC.

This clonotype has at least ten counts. For the CDR3, the DNA is TGTGCCAGCTCCTATCCGGGACTAGCCGACACCGGGGAGCTGTTTTTT. It specifies CASSYPGLADTGELFF. V usage is TRBV6-2 or TRBV6-3 and J usage is TRBJ2-2; TRBD2 agrees at 9 bases. CDR1 and CDR2 from the germline V gene are MNHEY and SVGEGT. The trim removed 8 bases at V and 3 bases at J, leaving 10 bases unmatched. The CDR3 has 16 amino acids.

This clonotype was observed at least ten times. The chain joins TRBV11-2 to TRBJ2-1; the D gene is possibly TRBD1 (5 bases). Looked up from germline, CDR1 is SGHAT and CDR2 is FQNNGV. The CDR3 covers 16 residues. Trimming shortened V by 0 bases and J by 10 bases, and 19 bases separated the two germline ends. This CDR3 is CASSLELQGGSDEQFF. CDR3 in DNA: TGTGCCAGCAGCTTAGAGCTCCAGGGCGGTTCAGACGAGCAGTTCTTC. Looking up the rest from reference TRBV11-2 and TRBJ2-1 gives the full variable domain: EAGVAQSPRYKIIEKRQSVAFWCNPISGHATLYWYQQILGQGPKLLIQFQNNGVVDDSQLPKDRFSAERLKGVDSTLKIQPAKLEDSAVYLCASSLELQGGSDEQFFGPGTRLTVL.

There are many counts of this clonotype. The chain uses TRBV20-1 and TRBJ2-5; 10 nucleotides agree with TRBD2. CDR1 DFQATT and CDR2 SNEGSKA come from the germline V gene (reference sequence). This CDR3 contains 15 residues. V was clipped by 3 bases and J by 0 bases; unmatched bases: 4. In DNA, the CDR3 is TGCAGTGCTAGGGGACTAGCGATTTACCAAGAGACCCAGTACTTC. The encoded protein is CSARGLAIYQETQYF.

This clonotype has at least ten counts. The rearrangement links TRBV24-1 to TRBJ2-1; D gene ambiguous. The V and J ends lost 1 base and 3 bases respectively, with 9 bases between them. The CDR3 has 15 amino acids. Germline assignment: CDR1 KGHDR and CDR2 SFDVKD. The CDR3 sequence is CATSDFQYGYNEQFF. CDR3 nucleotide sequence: TGTGCCACCAGTGATTTCCAGTACGGCTACAATGAGCAGTTCTTC.

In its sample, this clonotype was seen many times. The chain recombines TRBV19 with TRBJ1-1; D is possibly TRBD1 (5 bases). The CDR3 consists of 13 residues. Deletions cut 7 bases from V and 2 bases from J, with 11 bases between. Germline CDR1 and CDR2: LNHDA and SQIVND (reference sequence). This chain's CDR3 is CASKGEGNTEAFF. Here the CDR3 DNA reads TGTGCCAGTAAAGGGGAGGGAAACACTGAAGCTTTCTTT. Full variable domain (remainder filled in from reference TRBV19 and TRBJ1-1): DGGITQSPKYLFRKEGQNVTLSCEQNLNHDAMYWYRQDPGQGLRLIYYSQIVNDFQKGDIAEGYSVSREKKESFPLTVTSAQKNPTAFYLCASKGEGNTEAFFGQGTRLTVV.

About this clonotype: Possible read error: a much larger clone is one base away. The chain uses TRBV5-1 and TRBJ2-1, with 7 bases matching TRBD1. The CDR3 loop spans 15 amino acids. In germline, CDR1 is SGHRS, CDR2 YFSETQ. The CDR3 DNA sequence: TGCGCCAGCAGCAAATCAGGGGGTATCTACAATGAGCAGTCCTTC. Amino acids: CASSKSGGIYNEQSF.

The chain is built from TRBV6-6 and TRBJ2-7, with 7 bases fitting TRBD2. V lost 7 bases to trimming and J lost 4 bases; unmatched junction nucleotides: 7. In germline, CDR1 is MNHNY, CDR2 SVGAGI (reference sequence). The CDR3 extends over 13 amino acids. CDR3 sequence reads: CASTATSSYEQYF. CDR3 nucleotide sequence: TGTGCCAGCACAGCGACTAGCTCTTACGAGCAGTACTTC.

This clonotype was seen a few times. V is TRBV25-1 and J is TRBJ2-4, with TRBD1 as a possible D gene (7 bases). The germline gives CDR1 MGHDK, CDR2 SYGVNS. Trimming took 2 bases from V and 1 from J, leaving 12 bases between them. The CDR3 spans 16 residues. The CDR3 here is CASSERAGGAKNIQYF. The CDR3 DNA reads TGTGCCAGCAGTGAAAGGGCAGGGGGGGCCAAAAACATTCAGTACTTC.

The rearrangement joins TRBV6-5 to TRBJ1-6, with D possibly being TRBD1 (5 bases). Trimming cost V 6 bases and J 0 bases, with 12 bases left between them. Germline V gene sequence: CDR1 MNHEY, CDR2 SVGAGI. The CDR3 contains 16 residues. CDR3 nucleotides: TGTGCCAGCAGGCCGAGACAGAGCTCCTATAATTCACCCCTCCACTTT. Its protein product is CASRPRQSSYNSPLHF.

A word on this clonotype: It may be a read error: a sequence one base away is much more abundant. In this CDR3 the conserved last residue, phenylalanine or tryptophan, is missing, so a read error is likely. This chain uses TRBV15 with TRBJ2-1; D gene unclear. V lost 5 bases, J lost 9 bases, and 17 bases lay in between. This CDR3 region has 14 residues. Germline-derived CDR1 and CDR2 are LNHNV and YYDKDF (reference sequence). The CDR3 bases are TGTGCCACCAGCCCTAATAGTGGCGCAGTTGAGCAGTTCTCC. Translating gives CATSPNSGAVEQFS.

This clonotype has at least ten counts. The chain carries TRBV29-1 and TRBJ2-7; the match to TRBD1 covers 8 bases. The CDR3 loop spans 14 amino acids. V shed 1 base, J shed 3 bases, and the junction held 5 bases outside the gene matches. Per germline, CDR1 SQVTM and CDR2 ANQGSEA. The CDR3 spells CSVEGQGHGYEQYF. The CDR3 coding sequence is TGCAGCGTTGAAGGACAGGGGCACGGCTACGAGCAGTACTTC.

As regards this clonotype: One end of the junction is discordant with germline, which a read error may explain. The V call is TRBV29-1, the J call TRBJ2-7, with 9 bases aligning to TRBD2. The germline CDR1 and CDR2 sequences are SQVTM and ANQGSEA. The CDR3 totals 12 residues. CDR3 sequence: CSGGTSSYELYF. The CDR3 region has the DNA TGCAGCGGCGGGACTAGCTCTTACGAGCTGTACTTC.

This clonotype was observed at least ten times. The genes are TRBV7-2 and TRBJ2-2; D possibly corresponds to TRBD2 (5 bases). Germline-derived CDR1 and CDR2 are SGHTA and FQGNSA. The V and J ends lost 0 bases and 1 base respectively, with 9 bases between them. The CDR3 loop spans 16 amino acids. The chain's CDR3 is CASSLAVAQNTGELFF. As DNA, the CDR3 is TGTGCCAGCAGCTTAGCCGTAGCGCAGAACACCGGGGAGCTGTTTTTT.

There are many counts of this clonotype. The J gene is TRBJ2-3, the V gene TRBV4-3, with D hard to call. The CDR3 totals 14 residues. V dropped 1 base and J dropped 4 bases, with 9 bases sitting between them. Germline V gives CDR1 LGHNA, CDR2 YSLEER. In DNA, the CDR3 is TGCGCCAGCAGCCAAGGCTCAGTTGCAGATACGCAGTATTTT. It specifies CASSQGSVADTQYF.

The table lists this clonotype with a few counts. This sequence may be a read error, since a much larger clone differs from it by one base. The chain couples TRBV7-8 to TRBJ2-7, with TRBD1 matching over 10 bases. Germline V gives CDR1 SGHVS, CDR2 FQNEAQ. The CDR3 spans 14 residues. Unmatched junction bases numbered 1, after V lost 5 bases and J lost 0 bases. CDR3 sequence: CASSRTGGSYEQYF. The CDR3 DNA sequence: TGTGCCAGCAGCCGGACAGGGGGCTCCTACGAGCAGTACTTC.

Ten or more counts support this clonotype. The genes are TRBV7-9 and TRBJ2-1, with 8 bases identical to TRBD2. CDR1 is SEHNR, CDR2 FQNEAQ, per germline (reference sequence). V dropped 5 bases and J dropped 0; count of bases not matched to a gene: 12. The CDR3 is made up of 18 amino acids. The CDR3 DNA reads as TGTGCCAGCAGCCCCTATACTAGCGGCCATAGCTCCTACAATGAGCAGTTCTTC. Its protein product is CASSPYTSGHSSYNEQFF.